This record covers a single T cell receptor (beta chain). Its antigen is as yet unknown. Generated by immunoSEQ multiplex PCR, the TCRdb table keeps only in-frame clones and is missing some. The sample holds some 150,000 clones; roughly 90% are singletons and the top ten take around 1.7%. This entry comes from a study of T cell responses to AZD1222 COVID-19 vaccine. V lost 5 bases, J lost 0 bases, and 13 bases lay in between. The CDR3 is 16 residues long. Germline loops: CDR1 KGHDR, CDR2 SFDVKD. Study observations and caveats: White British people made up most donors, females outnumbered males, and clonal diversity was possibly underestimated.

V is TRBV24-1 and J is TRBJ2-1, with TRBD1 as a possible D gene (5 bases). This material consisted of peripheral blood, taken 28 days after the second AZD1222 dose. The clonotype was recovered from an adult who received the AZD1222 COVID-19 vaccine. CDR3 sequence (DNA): TGTGCCACCAGTGGGTGGCAGGGTGGCTCCTACAATGAGCAGTTCTTC. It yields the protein CATSGWQGGSYNEQFF.